This TCR beta chain is from a study of CDR3 diversity in severe acne. J gave up 7 bases and V 1 base, and 4 bases lay outside the gene matches. The germline V gene encodes CDR1 DFQATT and CDR2 SNEGSKA (reference sequence). The CDR3 sequence is 13 residues long. TCRdb used MiXCR to reprocess the PCR reads, holding one entry per CDR3 protein. The repertoire includes some 84,000 distinct CDR3 sequences, under 65% of them detected once, and around 15% sits in the top ten. Ten or more counts support this clonotype. The sequence was collected from a male donor in good health, without acne. The sample consisted of blood. The chain links TRBV20-1 to TRBJ2-7; TRBD1 agrees at 10 bases. CDR3 in amino acids: CSARGQGAREQYF. In DNA, the CDR3 is TGCAGTGCTAGAGGACAGGGGGCGAGGGAGCAGTACTTC.